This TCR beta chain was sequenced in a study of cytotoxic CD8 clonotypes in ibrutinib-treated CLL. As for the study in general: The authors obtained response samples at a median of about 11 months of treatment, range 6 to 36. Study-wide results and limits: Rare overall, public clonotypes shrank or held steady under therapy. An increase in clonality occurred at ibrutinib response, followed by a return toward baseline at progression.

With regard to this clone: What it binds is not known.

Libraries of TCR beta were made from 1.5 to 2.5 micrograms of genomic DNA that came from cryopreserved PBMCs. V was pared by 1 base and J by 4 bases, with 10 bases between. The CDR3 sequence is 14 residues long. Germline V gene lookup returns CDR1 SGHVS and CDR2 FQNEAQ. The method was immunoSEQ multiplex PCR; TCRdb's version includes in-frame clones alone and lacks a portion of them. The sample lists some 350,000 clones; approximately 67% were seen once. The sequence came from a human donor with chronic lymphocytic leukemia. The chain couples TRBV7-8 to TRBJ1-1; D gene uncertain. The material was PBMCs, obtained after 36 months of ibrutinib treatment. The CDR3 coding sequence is TGTGCCAGCAGCTTAGAAGGAGCCAGCACTGAAGCTTTCTTT. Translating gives CASSLEGASTEAFF.